Sequencing of this TCR beta chain was carried out in a study of blood T cell repertoires in COVID-19 (dated by TCRdb to about 2020). Regarding the complete study: The collaborator samples originated in the United States, Italy and Spain and spanned the acute and convalescent phases of COVID-19. The repertoires were released in a freely available public database intended as a resource for research on the immune response to SARS-CoV-2. Sample metadata almost always included a de-identified subject ID, COVID-19 status, age in years and sex. Subjects who had been exposed to COVID-19, were actively infected with it, or had recovered from it provided the deeply sampled blood TCRbeta repertoires that made up the dataset. Samples came from the ongoing ImmuneRACE study (first 160 participants) plus 1,254 subjects from 6 global collaborators. The material from the prospective study consisted of cDNA or gDNA derived from T cells, B-cell-depleted T cells, or PBMCs. HLA class I and class II types, where available, came from metadata supplied by the sample provider rather than from assay-based typing.

In the prospective study, participants were 18 to 89 years old, resided in 25 or so geographic areas of the United States, and were enrolled through a virtual design. In the prospective study, participants were assigned to cohorts based on the clinical history participants reported in a screening survey and a study questionnaire. In the prospective study, whole blood, serum and a nasopharyngeal or oropharyngeal swab were collected from each participant by mobile phlebotomists. Over a 2-month period, participants in the prospective study had the option of providing additional blood draws and questionnaires. Prospective study blood samples were shipped either frozen or at room temperature before DNA extraction. About this clone itself: Its target antigen remains unknown. Nothing much larger sits one base from this clone, and base qualities are not available.

The germline V gene gives CDR1 as MNHEY and CDR2 as SVGAGI. Compared with germline, V lacks 6 bases and J lacks 0 bases; bases without a gene match: 2. The CDR3 goes from the cysteine to the phenylalanine over 14 residues. The retained sequence is limited to the CDR3, 42 bases, with the frame set at the first base. TCRbeta CDR3 regions were amplified from genomic DNA by means of the immunoSEQ Assay, a bias-controlled multiplex PCR. The published analysis was carried out like this. Nucleated cell counts per sample were estimated from amplification of reference gene primers within the assay. To quantify the absolute abundance of each unique TCRbeta CDR3 rearrangement, sequence reads were collapsed and filtered. Productive Simpson clonality was computed per sample as the square root of Simpson's diversity index over productive rearrangements. Held by TCRdb, this immuneACCESS table contains in-frame sequences only and omits some clones. Under half of the omission traces to an unresolved V gene where checked; the cause of the rest is unknown. D and trimming come from the DNA, and the V and J calls and clone size come from that table. The sample table shows 200,000 to 300,000 clones, and roughly 87% are seen once. The ten largest clonotypes hold about 2.5% of the sample.

General study outcomes and caveats: How much clinical and demographic metadata was included differed by source and by participant, and the metadata was provided uncurated.

The sequence was collected from a woman in her twenties or thirties with acute COVID-19. This chain is built from TRBV6-5 and TRBJ2-3; the central 8 bases match TRBD2. The specimen sequenced was PBMCs or T cells enriched from blood (not recorded which). The DNA sequence is as follows: TGTGCCAGCAGACTAGCGGCTAGCACAGATACGCAGTATTTT. The resulting protein is CASRLAASTDTQYF.